The clone carrying this TCR beta chain was counted between two and nine times. The antigen is undetermined. Construction of the TCRbeta library involved unique molecular identifiers. Each CDR3 protein is one row after TCRdb ran MiXCR on the PCR reads. The sample carries around 450,000 distinct CDR3 sequences, around 15% recorded once. This record belongs to a study of T-cell reconstitution after alpha-beta-depleted transplantation in children. Study-level results: Certain patients had high TCRbeta diversity at day 60, and it came from recipient T cells and thymic progenitors that survived. Where alpha-beta T cells came from about two months after transplant was reportedly several hundred expanded graft clones. The authors attributed T-cell counts and diversity one year after transplant mostly to newly produced T cells.

V was cut by 6 bases and J by 0 bases, with 12 bases left in between. The CDR3 is made up of 15 amino acids. The germline V gene encodes CDR1 SGHAT and CDR2 FQNNGV. The gene calls are TRBV11-2 and TRBJ2-1; D could derive from TRBD1 or TRBD2 (5 bases each). This receptor was identified in a boy younger than two who had a stem cell transplant for Wiskott-Aldrich syndrome, so the T cells may come from the graft donor. The sample was PBMCs, mostly from graft donor cells, taken 360 days after TCRalphabeta/CD19-depleted stem cell transplant. The CDR3 bases are TGTGCCAGCAGGCCTACTAGGGGCTCCTACAATGAGCAGTTCTTC. This encodes CASRPTRGSYNEQFF. The full variable domain, completed using reference TRBV11-2 and TRBJ2-1, is EAGVAQSPRYKIIEKRQSVAFWCNPISGHATLYWYQQILGQGPKLLIQFQNNGVVDDSQLPKDRFSAERLKGVDSTLKIQPAKLEDSAVYLCASRPTRGSYNEQFFGPGTRLTVL.